The sequence of this T cell receptor beta chain was determined in a study of blood T cells in healthy people across ages. General study results and limits: Not knowing donor CMV status may have confounded expanded clonotype changes. Across the age range, TCR beta diversity per million T cells fell in a roughly linear way.

Then a second PCR, running roughly 7 to 11 cycles, was carried out with a sample-barcoded 5' primer and a J-beta primer mix. TCRdb processed the 5' RACE reads anew with MiXCR; each CDR3 protein has one entry. The sample records 700,000 to 850,000 distinct CDR3 sequences, about 48% being singletons. Turning to this clonotype: Its antigen is unknown.

At least 5 micrograms of total RNA were extracted per sample. V lost 0 bases and J lost 7, with 13 bases in between. This CDR3 contains 14 residues. Germline-derived CDR1 and CDR2 are MGHRA and YSYEKL. The TCR comes from a man aged 80 or over in good health. The sample comprised blood. This chain uses TRBV4-1 with TRBJ2-7; D possibly corresponds to TRBD1 (5 bases). CDR3 DNA: TGCGCCAGCAGCCAAGATTGGGGCCCCTGGGAGCAGTACTTC. Translated: CASSQDWGPWEQYF.